This is a list of T cell receptor beta chains from one sample in a study of PD-L1 blockade in urothelial cancer. The method was immunoSEQ multiplex PCR; TCRdb's version includes in-frame clones alone and lacks a portion of them. The table shows about 26,000 clones, with around 88% occurring only once. Here the sequenced sample was PBMCs, taken around atezolizumab (anti-PD-L1) treatment. All receptors come from a man in his sixties with urothelial cancer. Both conserved end residues are part of each CDR3. A D gene is named only where the DNA matches it firmly. Size is omitted from some rows. Given values are once, few, many or a class for expanded clones.

j_gene | v_gene | d_gene | abundance | CDR3aa | CDR3nt
TRBJ2-6 | TRBV5-6 | - | - | CASSLFGSSGANVLTF | TGTGCCAGCAGCTTATTCGGGTCGTCTGGGGCCAACGTCCTGACTTTC
TRBJ1-6 | TRBV19 | TRBD1 | - | CASRVVQGGAYNSPLHF | TGTGCCAGCCGGGTCGTCCAGGGGGGCGCTTATAATTCACCCCTCCACTTT
TRBJ1-6 | TRBV7-8 | - | - | CASSLADGGNSPLHF | TGTGCCAGCAGCTTAGCGGACGGGGGTAATTCACCCCTCCACTTT
TRBJ2-4 | TRBV11-2 | TRBD2 | - | CASSKREGRDIQYF | TGTGCCAGCAGCAAGAGGGAGGGTAGGGACATTCAGTACTTC
TRBJ2-1 | TRBV6-1 | - | - | CASKGVGRRTEQFF | TGTGCCAGCAAGGGGGTAGGTAGACGGACCGAGCAGTTCTTC
TRBJ2-2 | TRBV7-8 | TRBD2 | - | CASSPARLFRTSGRNTGELFF | TGTGCCAGCAGCCCCGCCCGGTTGTTCAGGACTAGCGGGAGGAACACCGGGGAGCTGTTTTTT
TRBJ2-1 | TRBV11-2 | - | few | CASSLSTNNEQFF | TGTGCCAGCAGCTTGTCTACCAACAATGAGCAGTTCTTC
TRBJ1-4 | TRBV10-3 | TRBD1 | - | CAISGGPGQQNEKLFF | TGTGCCATCAGTGGAGGACCGGGACAGCAGAATGAAAAACTGTTTTTT
TRBJ2-1 | TRBV18 | TRBD2 | - | CASSPAGLATYNEQFF | TGTGCCAGCTCACCGGCGGGACTAGCGACCTACAATGAGCAGTTCTTC
TRBJ2-2 | TRBV7-2 | - | - | CASSLRANTGELFF | TGTGCCAGCAGCCTCCGGGCGAACACCGGGGAGCTGTTTTTT
TRBJ1-3 | TRBV5-4 | - | once | CASSLGAGSSGNTIYF | TGTGCCAGCAGCTTGGGGGCCGGGAGCTCTGGAAACACCATATATTTT